The clone carrying this T cell receptor beta chain was counted ten times or more. The sample originates from a study of neurological immune-mediated disorders. TCRdb called the 5' RACE reads again in MiXCR, with one record for every CDR3 protein. The repertoire holds tens of thousands of distinct CDR3 sequences, 17% seen once, with 15% in the top ten. The receptor comes from a woman aged 40 to 50 in good health. The sample comprised PBMCs.

CDR3 bases: TGCGCCAGCAGCGGCGGGGGGGCCTACGGGGAGACCCAGTACTTC. It encodes CASSGGGAYGETQYF. V and J are TRBV5-1 and TRBJ2-5, with 9 nucleotides matching TRBD2. In germline, CDR1 is SGHRS, CDR2 YFSETQ. The CDR3 spans 15 residues. Trimming removed 4 bases from V and 5 bases from J; junction bases left unmatched: 9. Variable domain in full (rest from reference TRBV5-1 and TRBJ2-5): KAGVTQTPRYLIKTRGQQVTLSCSPISGHRSVSWYQQTPGQGLQFLFEYFSETQRNKGNFPGRFSGRQFSNSRSEMNVSTLELGDSALYLCASSGGGAYGETQYFGPGTRLLVL.